This TCR beta chain is drawn from a study of T cell repertoires in cytomegalovirus infection. Each CDR3 protein gets one entry after TCRdb re-called the reads with MiXCR. The data contain about 460,000 distinct CDR3 sequences, 11% of them seen just once; the ten biggest clones take up 10%. CDR1 and CDR2 from the germline V gene are SGHNT and YYREEE (reference sequence). The CDR3 is 16 residues long. With V trimmed by 2 bases and J by 0 bases, 8 bases remained unmatched. V is TRBV5-4 and J is TRBJ2-7; 7 bases match TRBD2. Sequenced input: PBMCs. This receptor was identified in a human donor in good health (CMV status not recorded). Some clones in this sample may be carry-over from other donors' samples. The CDR3 loop is CASSLLATDPSYEQYF. CDR3 nucleotide sequence: TGTGCCAGCAGCTTACTAGCGACAGACCCCTCCTACGAGCAGTACTTC.